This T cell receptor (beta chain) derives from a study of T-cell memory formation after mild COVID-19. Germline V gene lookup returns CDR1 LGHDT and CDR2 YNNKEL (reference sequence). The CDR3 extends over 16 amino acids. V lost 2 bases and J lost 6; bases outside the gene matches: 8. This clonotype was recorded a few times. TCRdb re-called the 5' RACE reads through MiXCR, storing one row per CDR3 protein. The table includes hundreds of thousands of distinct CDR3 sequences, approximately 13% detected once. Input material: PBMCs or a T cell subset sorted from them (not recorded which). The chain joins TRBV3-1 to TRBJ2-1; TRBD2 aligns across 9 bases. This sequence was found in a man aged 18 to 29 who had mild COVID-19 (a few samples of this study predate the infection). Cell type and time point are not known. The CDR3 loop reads CASSQNGASGVNEQFF. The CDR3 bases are TGTGCCAGCAGCCAAAATGGGGCTAGCGGGGTCAATGAGCAGTTCTTC.